This TCR beta chain was identified during a study of metastatic and nonmetastatic thyroid tumors. Study-wide context: Blood and tumor or nodule tissue repertoires from malignant and benign thyroid patients were compared.

Study outcomes and limitations: The reported finding was significantly higher TCR beta diversity in malignant thyroid tumors relative to benign nodules, in blood and tumor.

Patients had received no treatment of any kind before thyroid surgery. As originally analysed: CDR3 differences across clinicopathological groups were used to build a distant-metastasis classifier for papillary thyroid cancer. With MiXCR, TCRdb called clones anew from the PCR reads. These V and J calls originate from TCRdb's pipeline instead of the authors' own analysis. This table has around 7,100 clones, about a third appearing once. As regards this clone: Its antigen remains unknown. A much larger clone differs from this one at a single base, so this may be a read error.

Sequenced sample: adjacent normal tissue. This TCR derives from a female donor with papillary thyroid cancer or a benign thyroid nodule (not recorded which). Some clones in this sample may be carry-over from other donors' samples.

This CDR3 reads CASRRDVNTGELIF. In DNA form, the CDR3 reads TGTGCCAGCAGACGGGACGTCAACACCGGGGAGCTGATTTTT. V gene TRBV11-3 combines with J gene TRBJ2-2, with D perhaps matching TRBD1 or TRBD2 (5 bases each). Germline V gene lookup returns CDR1 SGHNT and CDR2 YENEEA. The CDR3 is 14 amino acids.